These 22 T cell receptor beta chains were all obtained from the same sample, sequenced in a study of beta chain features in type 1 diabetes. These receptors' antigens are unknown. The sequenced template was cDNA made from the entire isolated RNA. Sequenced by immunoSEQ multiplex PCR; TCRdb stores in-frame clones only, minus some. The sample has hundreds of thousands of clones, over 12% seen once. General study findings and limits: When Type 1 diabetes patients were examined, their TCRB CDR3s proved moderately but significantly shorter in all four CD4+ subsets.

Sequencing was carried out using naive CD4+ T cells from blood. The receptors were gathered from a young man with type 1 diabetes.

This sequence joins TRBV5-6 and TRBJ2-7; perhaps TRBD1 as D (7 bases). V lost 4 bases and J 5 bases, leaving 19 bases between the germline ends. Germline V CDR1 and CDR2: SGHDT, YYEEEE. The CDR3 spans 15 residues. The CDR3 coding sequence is TGTGCCAGCAGCCCCGGGGGACAGCGTATGGACGAGCAGTACTTC. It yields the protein CASSPGGQRMDEQYF.

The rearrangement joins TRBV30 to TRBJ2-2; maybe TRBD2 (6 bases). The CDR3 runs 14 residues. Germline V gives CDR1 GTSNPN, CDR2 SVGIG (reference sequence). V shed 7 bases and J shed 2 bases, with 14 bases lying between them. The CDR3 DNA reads TGTGCCTTACTGACGCGGGGAAACACCGGGGAGCTGTTTTTT. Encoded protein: CALLTRGNTGELFF. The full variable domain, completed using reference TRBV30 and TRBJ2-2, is SQTIHQWPATLVQPVGSPLSLECTVEGTSNPNLYWYRQAAGRGLQLLFYSVGIGQISSEVPQNLSASRPQDRQFILSSKKLLLSDSGFYLCALLTRGNTGELFFGEGSRLTVL.

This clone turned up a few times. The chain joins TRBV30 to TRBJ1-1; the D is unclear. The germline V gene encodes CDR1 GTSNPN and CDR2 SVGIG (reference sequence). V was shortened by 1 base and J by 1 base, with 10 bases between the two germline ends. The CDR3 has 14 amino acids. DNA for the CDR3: TGTGCCTGGAGTGCCCGAAGAGAGAACACTGAAGCTTTCTTT. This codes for CAWSARRENTEAFF. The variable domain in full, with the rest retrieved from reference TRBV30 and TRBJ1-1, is SQTIHQWPATLVQPVGSPLSLECTVEGTSNPNLYWYRQAAGRGLQLLFYSVGIGQISSEVPQNLSASRPQDRQFILSSKKLLLSDSGFYLCAWSARRENTEAFFGQGTRLTVV.

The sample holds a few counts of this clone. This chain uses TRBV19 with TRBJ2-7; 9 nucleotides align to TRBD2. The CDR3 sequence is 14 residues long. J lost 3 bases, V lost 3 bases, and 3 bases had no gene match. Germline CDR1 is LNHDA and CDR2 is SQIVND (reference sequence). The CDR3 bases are TGTGCCAGTAGTATGGAGCGGGGGGTCTACGAGCAGTACTTC. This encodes CASSMERGVYEQYF.

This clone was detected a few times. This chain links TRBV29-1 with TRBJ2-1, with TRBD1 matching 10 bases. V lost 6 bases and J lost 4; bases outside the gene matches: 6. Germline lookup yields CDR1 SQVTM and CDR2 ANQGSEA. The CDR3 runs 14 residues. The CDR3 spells CSVLDRGIYNEQFF. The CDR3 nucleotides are TGCAGCGTCCTGGACAGGGGGATATACAATGAGCAGTTCTTC.

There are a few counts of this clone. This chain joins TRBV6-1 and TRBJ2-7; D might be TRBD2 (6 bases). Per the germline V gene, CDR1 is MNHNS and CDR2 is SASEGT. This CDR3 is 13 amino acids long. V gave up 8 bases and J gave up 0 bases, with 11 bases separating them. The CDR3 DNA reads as TGTGCCAGCTGGTGGGAGGACTCCTACGAGCAGTACTTC. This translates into CASWWEDSYEQYF.

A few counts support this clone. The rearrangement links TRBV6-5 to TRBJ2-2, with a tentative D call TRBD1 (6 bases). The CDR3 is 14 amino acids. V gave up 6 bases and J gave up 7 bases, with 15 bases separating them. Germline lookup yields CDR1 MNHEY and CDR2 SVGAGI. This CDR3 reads CASRGAGPNGELFF. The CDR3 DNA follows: TGTGCCAGCAGGGGGGCAGGGCCTAACGGGGAGCTGTTTTTT.

This chain's CDR3 is CASSEETQLPLHF. CDR3 sequence (DNA): TGTGCCAGCAGTGAAGAGACACAGCTACCCCTCCACTTT. The V gene is TRBV2, the J gene TRBJ1-6; no clear D gene. The V end lost 1 base, the J end lost 12 bases, and 10 bases lay between the germline ends. Per the germline V gene, CDR1 is SNHLY and CDR2 is FYNNEI. This CDR3 comprises 13 residues.

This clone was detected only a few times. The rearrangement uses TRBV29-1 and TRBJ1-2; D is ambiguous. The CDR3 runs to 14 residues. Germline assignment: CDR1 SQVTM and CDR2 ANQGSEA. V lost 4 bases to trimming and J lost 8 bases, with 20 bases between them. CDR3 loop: CSVAPGSPGVGYTF. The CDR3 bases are TGCAGCGTTGCCCCGGGATCCCCAGGAGTAGGCTACACCTTC.

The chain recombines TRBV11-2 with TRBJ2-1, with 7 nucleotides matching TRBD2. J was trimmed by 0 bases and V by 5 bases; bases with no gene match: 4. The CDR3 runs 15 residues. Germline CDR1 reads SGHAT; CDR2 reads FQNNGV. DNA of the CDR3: TGTGCCAGCAGCACACTAGCGAGCTCCTACAATGAGCAGTTCTTC. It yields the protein CASSTLASSYNEQFF. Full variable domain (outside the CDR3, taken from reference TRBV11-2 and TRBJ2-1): EAGVAQSPRYKIIEKRQSVAFWCNPISGHATLYWYQQILGQGPKLLIQFQNNGVVDDSQLPKDRFSAERLKGVDSTLKIQPAKLEDSAVYLCASSTLASSYNEQFFGPGTRLTVL.

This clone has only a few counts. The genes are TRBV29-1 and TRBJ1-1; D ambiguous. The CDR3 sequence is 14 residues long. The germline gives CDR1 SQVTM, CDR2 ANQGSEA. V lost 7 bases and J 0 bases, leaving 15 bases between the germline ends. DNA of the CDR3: TGCAGCGCTTATGATGGACGGATGAACACTGAAGCTTTCTTT. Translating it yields CSAYDGRMNTEAFF.

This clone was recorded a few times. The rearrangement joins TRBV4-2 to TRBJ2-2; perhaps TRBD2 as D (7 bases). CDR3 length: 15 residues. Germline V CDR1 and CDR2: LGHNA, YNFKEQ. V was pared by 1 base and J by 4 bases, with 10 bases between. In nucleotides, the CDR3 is TGTGCCAGCAGCCAAGCAAGGGGGGGCACCGGGGAGCTGTTTTTT. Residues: CASSQARGGTGELFF.

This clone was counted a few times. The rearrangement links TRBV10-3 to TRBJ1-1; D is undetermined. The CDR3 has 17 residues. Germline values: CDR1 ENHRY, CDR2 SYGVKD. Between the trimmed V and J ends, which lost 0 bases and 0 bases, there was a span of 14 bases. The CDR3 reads CAISESGHPHMNTEAFF. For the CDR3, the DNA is TGTGCCATCAGTGAGTCGGGCCACCCTCACATGAACACTGAAGCTTTCTTT.

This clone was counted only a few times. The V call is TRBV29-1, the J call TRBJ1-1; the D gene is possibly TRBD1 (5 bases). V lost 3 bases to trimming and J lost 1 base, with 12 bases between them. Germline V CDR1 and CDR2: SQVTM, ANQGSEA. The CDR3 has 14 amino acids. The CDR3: CSVEGTLGNTEAFF. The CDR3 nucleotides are TGCAGCGTTGAGGGGACTTTGGGGAACACTGAAGCTTTCTTT.

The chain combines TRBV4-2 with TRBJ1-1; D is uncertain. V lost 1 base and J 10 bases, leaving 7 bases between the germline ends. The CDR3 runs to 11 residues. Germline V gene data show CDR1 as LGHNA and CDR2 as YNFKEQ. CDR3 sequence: CASSQGTIAFF. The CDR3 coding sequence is TGTGCCAGCAGCCAAGGGACGATAGCTTTCTTT.

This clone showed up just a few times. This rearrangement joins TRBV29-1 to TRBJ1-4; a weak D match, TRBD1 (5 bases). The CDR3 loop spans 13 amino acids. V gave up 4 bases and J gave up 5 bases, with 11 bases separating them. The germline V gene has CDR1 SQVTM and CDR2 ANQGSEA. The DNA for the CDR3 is TGCAGCGTTGTATCCAGGGTCAATGAAAAACTGTTTTTT. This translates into CSVVSRVNEKLFF.

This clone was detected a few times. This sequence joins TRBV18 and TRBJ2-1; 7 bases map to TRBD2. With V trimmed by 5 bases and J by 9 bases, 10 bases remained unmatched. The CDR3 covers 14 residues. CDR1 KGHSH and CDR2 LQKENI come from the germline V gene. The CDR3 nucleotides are TGTGCCAGCTCATTAGTAGGACTAGTGGTTGAGCAGTTCTTC. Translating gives CASSLVGLVVEQFF.

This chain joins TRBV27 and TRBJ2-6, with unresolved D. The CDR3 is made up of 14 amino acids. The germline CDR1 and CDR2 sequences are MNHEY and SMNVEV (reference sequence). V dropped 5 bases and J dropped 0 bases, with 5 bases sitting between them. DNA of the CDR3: TGTGCCAGCAGTCAACTCTCTGGGGCCAACGTCCTGACTTTC. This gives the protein CASSQLSGANVLTF.

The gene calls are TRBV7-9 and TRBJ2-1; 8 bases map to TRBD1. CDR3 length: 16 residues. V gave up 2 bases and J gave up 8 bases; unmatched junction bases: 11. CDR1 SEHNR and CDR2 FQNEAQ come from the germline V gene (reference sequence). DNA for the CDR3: TGTGCCAGCAGCTTACGGCGATGGACAGGGATACATGAGCAGTTCTTC. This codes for CASSLRRWTGIHEQFF. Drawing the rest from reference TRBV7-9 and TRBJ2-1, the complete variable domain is DTGVSQNPRHKITKRGQNVTFRCDPISEHNRLYWYRQTLGQGPEFLTYFQNEAQLEKSRLLSDRFSAERPKGSFSTLEIQRTEQGDSAMYLCASSLRRWTGIHEQFFGPGTRLTVL.

Here the CDR3 DNA reads TGTGCCAGCAGCGGAGGGGGTGGACAGGGGAAGACCCAGTACTTC. Translation gives CASSGGGGQGKTQYF. The genes are TRBV9 and TRBJ2-5; TRBD1 matches at 9 bases. Trimming took 3 bases from V and 6 from J; bases not matched to a gene: 9. Germline V gene sequence: CDR1 SGDLS, CDR2 YYNGEE. This CDR3 has 15 residues. Full variable domain (remainder filled in from reference TRBV9 and TRBJ2-5): DSGVTQTPKHLITATGQRVTLRCSPRSGDLSVYWYQQSLDQGLQFLIQYYNGEERAKGNILERFSAQQFPDLHSELNLSSLELGDSALYFCASSGGGGQGKTQYFGPGTRLLVL.

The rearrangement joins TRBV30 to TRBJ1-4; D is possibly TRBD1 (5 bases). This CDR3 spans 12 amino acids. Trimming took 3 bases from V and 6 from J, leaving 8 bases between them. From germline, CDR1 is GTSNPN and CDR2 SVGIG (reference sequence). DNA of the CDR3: TGTGCCTGGAGGGGGGTAGATGAAAAACTGTTTTTT. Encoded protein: CAWRGVDEKLFF.

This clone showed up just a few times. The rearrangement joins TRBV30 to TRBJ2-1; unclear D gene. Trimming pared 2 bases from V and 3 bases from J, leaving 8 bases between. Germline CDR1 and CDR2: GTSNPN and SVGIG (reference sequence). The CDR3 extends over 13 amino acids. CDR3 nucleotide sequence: TGTGCCTGGAGTAGTTGGGTCTACAATGAGCAGTTCTTC. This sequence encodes CAWSSWVYNEQFF.